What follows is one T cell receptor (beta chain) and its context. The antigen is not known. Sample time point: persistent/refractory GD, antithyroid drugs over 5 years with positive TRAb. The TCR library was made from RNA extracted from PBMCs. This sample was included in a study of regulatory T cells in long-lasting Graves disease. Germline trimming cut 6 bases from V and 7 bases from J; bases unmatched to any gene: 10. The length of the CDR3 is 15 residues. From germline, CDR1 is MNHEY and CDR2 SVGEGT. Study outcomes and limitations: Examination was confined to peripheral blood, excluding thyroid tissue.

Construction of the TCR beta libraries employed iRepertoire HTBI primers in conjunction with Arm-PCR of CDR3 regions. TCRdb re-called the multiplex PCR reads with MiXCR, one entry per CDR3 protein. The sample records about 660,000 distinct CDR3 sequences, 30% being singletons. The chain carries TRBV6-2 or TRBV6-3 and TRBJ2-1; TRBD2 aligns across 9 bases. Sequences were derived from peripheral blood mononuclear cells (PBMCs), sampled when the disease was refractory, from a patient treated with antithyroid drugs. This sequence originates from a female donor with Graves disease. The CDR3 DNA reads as TGTGCCAGCAGCGTACCGGGACTAGCTGAAAATGAGCAGTTCTTC. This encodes CASSVPGLAENEQFF.